This entry lists 18 T cell receptor beta chains sequenced from one sample in a study of blood T cell repertoires in COVID-19. Measured with immunoSEQ multiplex PCR; TCRdb has only the in-frame clones, and not every one. The data contain about 160,000 clones, roughly 91% of them singletons. Input material: peripheral blood. The receptors here all came from a woman in her forties or fifties with acute or convalescent COVID-19.

V and J are TRBV4-2 and TRBJ1-3; 7 positions match TRBD1. From germline, CDR1 is LGHNA and CDR2 YNFKEQ. Trimming cost V 2 bases and J 4 bases; bases outside gene matches: 5. This CDR3 has 15 amino acids. The CDR3 loop is CASSQPTGVGNTIYF. The CDR3 DNA is TGTGCCAGCAGCCAACCTACAGGGGTCGGAAACACCATATATTTT.

The count of this clone is one. The chain uses TRBV6-5 and TRBJ2-3, with D unresolved. The V gene's germline CDR1 is MNHEY and CDR2 SVGAGI. The V and J ends lost 6 bases and 1 base respectively, with 8 bases between them. There are 13 residues in the CDR3. This chain's CDR3 is CASRRHGTDTQYF. The CDR3 DNA follows: TGTGCCAGCAGACGACACGGCACAGATACGCAGTATTTT.

This sequence joins TRBV3-1 (or the pseudogene TRBV3-2) and TRBJ1-1; D is possibly TRBD1 (5 bases). CDR1 is LGHDT and CDR2 is YNNKEL in the germline V gene (reference sequence). The germline V and J ends were trimmed by 0 bases and 10 bases, with 15 bases remaining between them. The CDR3 covers 14 residues. The CDR3 DNA reads TGTGCCAGCAGCCAAGAAGGGGCAGGGCGAGGAGCTTTCTTT. Amino acid sequence: CASSQEGAGRGAFF.

The chain links TRBV6-6 to TRBJ1-2; 11 nucleotides match TRBD1. In germline, CDR1 is MNHNY, CDR2 SVGAGI (reference sequence). The CDR3 consists of 15 residues. The V and J ends lost 0 bases and 8 bases, in that order; junction bases with no gene match: 5. For the CDR3, the DNA is TGTGCCAGCAGTTACTCGGGGACAGGGGGGGAAGGCTACACCTTC. This encodes CASSYSGTGGEGYTF.

The V and J genes are TRBV7-8 and TRBJ2-3; a possible D gene is TRBD2 (6 bases). Germline V gene sequence: CDR1 SGHVS, CDR2 FQNEAQ. This CDR3 has 16 amino acids. The V end was cut by 1 base, the J end by 0 bases, with 11 bases between. Written as DNA, the CDR3 is TGTGCCAGCAGCTTAGAGGCGGCGGGGAGCACAGATACGCAGTATTTT. Translation gives CASSLEAAGSTDTQYF.

J is TRBJ2-7 and V is TRBV6-5; possible D gene TRBD2, 5 bases. The CDR3 is 13 amino acids. Germline loops: CDR1 MNHEY, CDR2 SVGAGI. Trimming took off 5 bases at V and 6 bases at J, with 14 bases between the two ends. CDR3 protein: CASSPPGVGEQYF. The DNA for the CDR3 is TGTGCCAGCAGTCCCCCCGGGGTGGGCGAGCAGTACTTC.

This clone has a single count. The rearrangement uses TRBV28 and TRBJ2-7; 7 bases line up with TRBD1. Germline assignment: CDR1 MDHEN and CDR2 SYDVKM. With 5 bases clipped from V and 3 bases from J, the junction kept 13 bases outside the gene matches. The CDR3 contains 16 residues. The CDR3 here is CASSLHTPGQYYEQYF. CDR3 nucleotide sequence: TGTGCCAGCAGTCTTCACACCCCGGGACAGTACTACGAGCAGTACTTC. Based on the CDR3 plus reference TRBV28 and TRBJ2-7, the full variable domain is DVKVTQSSRYLVKRTGEKVFLECVQDMDHENMFWYRQDPGLGLRLIYFSYDVKMKEKGDIPEGYSVSREKKERFSLILESASTNQTSMYLCASSLHTPGQYYEQYFGPGTRLTVT.

V and J are TRBV5-8 and TRBJ1-3; a possible D gene is TRBD1 (5 bases). The CDR3 is 14 residues long. Looked up from germline, CDR1 is SGHTS and CDR2 is YDEGEE. Trimming cost V 2 bases and J 2 bases, with 8 bases left between them. CDR3 loop: CASSFGRAGNTIYF. The DNA for the CDR3 is TGTGCCAGCAGCTTTGGCAGGGCTGGAAACACCATATATTTT.

This sequence joins TRBV6-5 and TRBJ2-7; no definite D call. The CDR3 extends over 12 amino acids. V was trimmed by 7 bases and J by 1 base, leaving 8 bases between them. Germline CDR1 MNHEY, CDR2 SVGAGI. CDR3 sequence: CASMRRSYEQYF. The CDR3 region has the DNA TGTGCCAGCATGAGGCGTTCCTACGAGCAGTACTTC.

V is TRBV7-6 and J is TRBJ1-2; maybe TRBD1 (6 bases). Trimming left V 5 bases short and J 8 bases short, with 15 bases between. The CDR3 sequence is 13 residues long. Germline V gene lookup returns CDR1 SGHVS and CDR2 FNYEAQ. The CDR3 DNA is TGTGCCAGCAGCCCGACAGGTTTCGACGGCTACACCTTC. Translated: CASSPTGFDGYTF.

V usage is TRBV11-2 and J usage is TRBJ1-4; D is undetermined. Germline V CDR1 and CDR2: SGHAT, FQNNGV. V was cut by 4 bases and J by 8 bases, with 20 bases left in between. The CDR3 covers 16 residues. CDR3 sequence: CASSSLIKGVKEKLFF. The CDR3 bases are TGTGCCAGCAGCTCGTTGATTAAGGGAGTGAAAGAAAAACTGTTTTTT.

The chain joins TRBV10-3 to TRBJ1-4, with 8 bases identical to TRBD1. V lost 0 bases to trimming and J lost 8 bases; unmatched junction nucleotides: 2. Germline lookup yields CDR1 ENHRY and CDR2 SYGVKD. The CDR3 is made up of 14 amino acids. The DNA of the CDR3 is TGTGCCATCAGTGAGTCCCGGGACAGGGAAAAACTGTTTTTT. Its protein is CAISESRDREKLFF.

V is TRBV30 and J is TRBJ1-2, with D tentatively TRBD1 (6 bases). Germline V gene sequence: CDR1 GTSNPN, CDR2 SVGIG (reference sequence). V lost 2 bases to trimming and J lost 4 bases, with 11 bases between them. The CDR3 spans 13 residues. The CDR3 DNA is TGTGCCTGGAGTATCGGACAGTCCTATGGCTACACCTTC. As protein: CAWSIGQSYGYTF. The full variable domain, with the rest looked up from reference TRBV30 and TRBJ1-2, is SQTIHQWPATLVQPVGSPLSLECTVEGTSNPNLYWYRQAAGRGLQLLFYSVGIGQISSEVPQNLSASRPQDRQFILSSKKLLLSDSGFYLCAWSIGQSYGYTFGSGTRLTVV.

The chain employs TRBV28 and TRBJ2-1, with TRBD1 matching over 8 bases. The CDR3 has 14 residues. The germline gives CDR1 MDHEN, CDR2 SYDVKM. J gave up 4 bases and V 8 bases, and 7 bases lay outside the gene matches. The CDR3 coding sequence is TGTGCCAGCCTTAGACAGGGGTCTTACAATGAGCAGTTCTTC. Its translation is CASLRQGSYNEQFF.

This chain links TRBV12-2 with TRBJ1-2; the table's D call, TRBD1, has no DNA check behind it. TRBV12-2 is termed a pseudogene. This CDR3 comprises 16 residues. The CDR3 nucleotides read TGTGCAAGTCGAGAAGATAACAGGGAATTTAACTATGGCTACACCTTC. Its translation is CASREDNREFNYGYTF.

The V and J genes are TRBV4-3 and TRBJ2-3, with a possible D match to TRBD2 (7 bases). The CDR3 runs 16 residues. V was clipped by 5 bases and J by 0 bases, with 15 bases between them. Germline assignment: CDR1 LGHNA and CDR2 YSLEER. The CDR3 sequence is CASSALGGASTDTQYF. CDR3 coding DNA: TGCGCCAGCAGCGCACTAGGGGGGGCTAGCACAGATACGCAGTATTTT.

The chain joins TRBV20-1 to TRBJ2-3; no clear D. CDR3 length equals 11 residues. Looked up from germline, CDR1 is DFQATT and CDR2 is SNEGSKA (reference sequence). V lost 4 bases to trimming and J lost 5 bases, with 7 bases between them. CDR3 DNA sequence: TGCAGTGCTAAATCGGGAGATACGCAGTATTTT. Translating it yields CSAKSGDTQYF.

The J gene is TRBJ2-1, the V gene TRBV27, with 10 positions matching TRBD1. Germline CDR1 MNHEY, CDR2 SMNVEV (reference sequence). This CDR3 spans 14 amino acids. With 10 bases clipped from V and 4 bases from J, the junction kept 7 bases outside the gene matches. The CDR3 DNA is TGTGCCACGTGGGGGACAGGGGAATACAATGAGCAGTTCTTC. Translating it yields CATWGTGEYNEQFF.